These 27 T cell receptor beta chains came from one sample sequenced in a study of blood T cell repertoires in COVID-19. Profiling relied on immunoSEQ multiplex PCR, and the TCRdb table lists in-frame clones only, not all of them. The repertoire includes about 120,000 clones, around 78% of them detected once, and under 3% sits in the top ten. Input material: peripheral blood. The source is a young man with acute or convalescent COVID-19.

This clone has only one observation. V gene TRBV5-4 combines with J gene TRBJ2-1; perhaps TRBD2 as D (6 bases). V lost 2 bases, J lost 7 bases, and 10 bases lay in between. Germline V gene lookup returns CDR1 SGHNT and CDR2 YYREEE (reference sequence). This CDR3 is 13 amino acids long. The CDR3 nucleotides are TGTGCCAGCAGCTTCCCCCTAGCGAATGAGCAGTTCTTC. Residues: CASSFPLANEQFF.

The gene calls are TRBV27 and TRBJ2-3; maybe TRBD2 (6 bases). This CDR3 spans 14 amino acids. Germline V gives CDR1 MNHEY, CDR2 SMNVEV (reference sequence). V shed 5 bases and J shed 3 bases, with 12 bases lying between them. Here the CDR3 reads CASSSRERTDTQYF. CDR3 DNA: TGTGCCAGCAGTAGCCGGGAGAGGACAGATACGCAGTATTTT.

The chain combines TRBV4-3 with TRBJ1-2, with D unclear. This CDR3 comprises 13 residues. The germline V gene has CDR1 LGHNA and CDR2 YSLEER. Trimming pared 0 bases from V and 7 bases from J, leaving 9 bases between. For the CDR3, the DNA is TGCGCCAGCAGCCAAGAGGGAGGATTTGGCTACACCTTC. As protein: CASSQEGGFGYTF.

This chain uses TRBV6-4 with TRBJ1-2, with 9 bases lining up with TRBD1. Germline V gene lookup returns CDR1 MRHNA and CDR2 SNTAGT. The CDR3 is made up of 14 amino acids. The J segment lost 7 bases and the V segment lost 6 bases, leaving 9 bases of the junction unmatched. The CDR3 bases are TGTGCCAGCAGACCCACTACAGGGGGCCCTGGCTACACCTTC. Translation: CASRPTTGGPGYTF.

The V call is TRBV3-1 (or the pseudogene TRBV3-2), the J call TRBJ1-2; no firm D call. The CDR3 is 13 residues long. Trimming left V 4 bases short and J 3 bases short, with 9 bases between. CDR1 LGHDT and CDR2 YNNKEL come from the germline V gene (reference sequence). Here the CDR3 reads CASSPGSYYGYTF. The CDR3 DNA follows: TGTGCCAGCAGCCCGGGAAGCTACTATGGCTACACCTTC.

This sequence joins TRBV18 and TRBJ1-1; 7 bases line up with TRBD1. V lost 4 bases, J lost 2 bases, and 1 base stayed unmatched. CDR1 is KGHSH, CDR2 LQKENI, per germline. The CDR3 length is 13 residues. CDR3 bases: TGTGCCAGCTCACGGACAGGAAACACTGAAGCTTTCTTT. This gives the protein CASSRTGNTEAFF.

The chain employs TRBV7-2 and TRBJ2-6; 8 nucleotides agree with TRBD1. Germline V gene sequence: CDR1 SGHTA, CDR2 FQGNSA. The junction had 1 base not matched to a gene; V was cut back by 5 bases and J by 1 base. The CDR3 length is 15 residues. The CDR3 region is CASSRTGSGANVLTF. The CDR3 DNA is TGTGCCAGCAGCCGGACAGGGTCTGGGGCCAACGTCCTGACTTTC. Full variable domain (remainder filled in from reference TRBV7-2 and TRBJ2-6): GAGVSQSPSNKVTEKGKDVELRCDPISGHTALYWYRQSLGQGLEFLIYFQGNSAPDKSGLPSDRFSAERTGGSVSTLTIQRTQQEDSAVYLCASSRTGSGANVLTFGAGSRLTVL.

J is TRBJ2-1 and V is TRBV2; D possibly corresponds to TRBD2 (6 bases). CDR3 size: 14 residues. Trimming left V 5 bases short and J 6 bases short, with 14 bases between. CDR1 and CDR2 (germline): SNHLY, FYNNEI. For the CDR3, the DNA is TGTGCCAGCAGTTCGGGACTTCTCTTCAATGAGCAGTTCTTC. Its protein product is CASSSGLLFNEQFF.

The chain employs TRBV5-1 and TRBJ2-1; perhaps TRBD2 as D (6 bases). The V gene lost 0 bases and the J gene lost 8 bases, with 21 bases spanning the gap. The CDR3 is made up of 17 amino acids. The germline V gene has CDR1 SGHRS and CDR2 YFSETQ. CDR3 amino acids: CASSLGGGVLLRDEQFF. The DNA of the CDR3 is TGCGCCAGCAGCTTGGGGGGCGGGGTCCTCCTCAGGGATGAGCAGTTCTTC.

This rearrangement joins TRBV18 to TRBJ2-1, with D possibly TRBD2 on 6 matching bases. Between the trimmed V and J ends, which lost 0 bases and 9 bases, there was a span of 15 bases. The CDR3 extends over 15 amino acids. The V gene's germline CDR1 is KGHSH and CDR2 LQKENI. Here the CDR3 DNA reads TGTGCCAGCTCACCACCGGGAGGCCCCTTTCGTGAGCAGTTCTTC. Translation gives CASSPPGGPFREQFF.

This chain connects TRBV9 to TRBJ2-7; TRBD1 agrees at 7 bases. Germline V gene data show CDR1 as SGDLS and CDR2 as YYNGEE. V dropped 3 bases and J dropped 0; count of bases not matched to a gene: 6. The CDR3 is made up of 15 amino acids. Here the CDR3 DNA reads TGTGCCAGCAGCGCAGGGACAGTTAGCTCCTACGAGCAGTACTTC. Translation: CASSAGTVSSYEQYF.

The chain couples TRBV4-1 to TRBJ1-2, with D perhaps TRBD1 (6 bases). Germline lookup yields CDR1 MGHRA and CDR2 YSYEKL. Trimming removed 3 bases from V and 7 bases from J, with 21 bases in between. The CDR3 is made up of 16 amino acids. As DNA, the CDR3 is TGCGCCAGCAGCCAGGAACCTCTATTACAGGGATTTGGCTACACCTTC. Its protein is CASSQEPLLQGFGYTF.

For the CDR3, the DNA is TGCAGTGCTAGTTTCAGGGGCCTTGGAGGCTACACCTTC. Translation: CSASFRGLGGYTF. The chain is built from TRBV20-1 and TRBJ1-2; D is possibly TRBD1 (6 bases). Germline V gene lookup returns CDR1 DFQATT and CDR2 SNEGSKA (reference sequence). The CDR3 is made up of 13 amino acids. Between the trimmed V and J ends, which lost 3 bases and 8 bases, there was a span of 16 bases.

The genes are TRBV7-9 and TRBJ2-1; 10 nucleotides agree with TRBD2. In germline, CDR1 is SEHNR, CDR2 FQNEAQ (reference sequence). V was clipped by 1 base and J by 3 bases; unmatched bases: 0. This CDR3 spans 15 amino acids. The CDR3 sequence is CASSLGTSGYNEQFF. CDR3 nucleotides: TGTGCCAGCAGCTTAGGGACTAGCGGCTACAATGAGCAGTTCTTC.

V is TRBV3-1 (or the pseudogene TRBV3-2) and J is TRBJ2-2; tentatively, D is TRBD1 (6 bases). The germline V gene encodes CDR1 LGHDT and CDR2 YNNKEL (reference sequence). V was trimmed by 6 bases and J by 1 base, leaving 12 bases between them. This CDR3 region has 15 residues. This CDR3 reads CASSNPGQNTGELFF. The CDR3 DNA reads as TGTGCCAGCAGTAACCCGGGACAGAACACCGGGGAGCTGTTTTTT.

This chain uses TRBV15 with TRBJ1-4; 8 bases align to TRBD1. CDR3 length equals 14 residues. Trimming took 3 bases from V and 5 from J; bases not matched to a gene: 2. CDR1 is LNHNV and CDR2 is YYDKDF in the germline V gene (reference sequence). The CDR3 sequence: CATSSDRGNEKLFF. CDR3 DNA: TGTGCCACCAGCAGCGACAGGGGAAATGAAAAACTGTTTTTT.

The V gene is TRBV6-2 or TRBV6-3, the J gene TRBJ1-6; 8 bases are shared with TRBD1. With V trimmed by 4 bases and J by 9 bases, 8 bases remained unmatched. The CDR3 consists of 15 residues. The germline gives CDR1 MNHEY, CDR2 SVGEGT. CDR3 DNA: TGTGCCAGCAGTTCCTCAACAGGGGGTGCTTCACCCCTCCACTTT. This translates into CASSSSTGGASPLHF.

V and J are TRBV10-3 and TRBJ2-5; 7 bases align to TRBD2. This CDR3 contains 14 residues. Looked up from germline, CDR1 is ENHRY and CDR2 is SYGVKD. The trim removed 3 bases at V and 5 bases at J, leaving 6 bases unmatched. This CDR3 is CAISEGRVRETQYF. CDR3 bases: TGTGCCATCAGTGAAGGGAGGGTTCGGGAGACCCAGTACTTC.

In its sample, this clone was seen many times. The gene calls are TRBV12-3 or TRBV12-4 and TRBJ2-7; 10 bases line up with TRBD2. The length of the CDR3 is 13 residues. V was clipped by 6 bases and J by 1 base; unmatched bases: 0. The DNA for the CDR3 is TGTGCCAGCAGACTAGCGGGATCCTACGAGCAGTACTTC. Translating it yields CASRLAGSYEQYF.

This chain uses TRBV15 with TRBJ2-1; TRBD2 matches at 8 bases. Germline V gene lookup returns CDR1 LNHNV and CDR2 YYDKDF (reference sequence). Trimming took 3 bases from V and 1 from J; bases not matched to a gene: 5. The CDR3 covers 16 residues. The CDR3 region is CATSSDTSGSYNEQFF. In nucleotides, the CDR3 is TGTGCCACCAGCAGCGATACTAGCGGTTCCTACAATGAGCAGTTCTTC. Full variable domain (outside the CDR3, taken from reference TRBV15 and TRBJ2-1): DAMVIQNPRYQVTQFGKPVTLSCSQTLNHNVMYWYQQKSSQAPKLLFHYYDKDFNNEADTPDNFQSRRPNTSFCFLDIRSPGLGDTAMYLCATSSDTSGSYNEQFFGPGTRLTVL.

Here the CDR3 reads CASSIEGTGNEQFF. The DNA for the CDR3 is TGTGCCAGTAGTATAGAAGGGACAGGTAACGAGCAGTTCTTC. The V gene is TRBV19, the J gene TRBJ2-1, with 8 bases lining up with TRBD1. J was trimmed by 10 bases and V by 0 bases; bases with no gene match: 5. The CDR3 has 14 amino acids. Germline CDR1 and CDR2: LNHDA and SQIVND (reference sequence).

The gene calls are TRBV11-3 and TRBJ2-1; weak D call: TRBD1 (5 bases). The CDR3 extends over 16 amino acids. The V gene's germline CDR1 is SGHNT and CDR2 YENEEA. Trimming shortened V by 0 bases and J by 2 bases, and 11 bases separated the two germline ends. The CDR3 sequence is CASSLDGQGTYNEQFF. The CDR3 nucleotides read TGTGCCAGCAGCTTAGATGGTCAGGGCACCTACAATGAGCAGTTCTTC.

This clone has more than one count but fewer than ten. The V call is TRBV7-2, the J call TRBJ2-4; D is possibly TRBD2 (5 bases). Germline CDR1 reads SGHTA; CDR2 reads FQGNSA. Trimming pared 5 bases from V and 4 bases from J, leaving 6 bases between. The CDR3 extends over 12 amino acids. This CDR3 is CASSGGKNIQYF. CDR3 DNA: TGTGCCAGCAGCGGCGGGAAAAACATTCAGTACTTC.

This chain's CDR3 is CASSYAAGTGGETQYF. DNA of the CDR3: TGTGCCAGCAGTTACGCGGCGGGGACAGGAGGAGAGACCCAGTACTTC. The chain recombines TRBV6-5 with TRBJ2-5; 8 nucleotides align to TRBD1. Per germline, CDR1 MNHEY and CDR2 SVGAGI. The CDR3 covers 16 residues. V shed 2 bases, J shed 4 bases, and the junction held 9 bases outside the gene matches.

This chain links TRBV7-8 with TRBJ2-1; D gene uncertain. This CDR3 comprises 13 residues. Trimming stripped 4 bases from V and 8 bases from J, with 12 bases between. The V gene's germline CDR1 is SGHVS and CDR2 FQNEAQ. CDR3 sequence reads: CASSSSRVYEQFF. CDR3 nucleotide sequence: TGTGCCAGCAGCTCCTCCCGAGTCTATGAGCAGTTCTTC.

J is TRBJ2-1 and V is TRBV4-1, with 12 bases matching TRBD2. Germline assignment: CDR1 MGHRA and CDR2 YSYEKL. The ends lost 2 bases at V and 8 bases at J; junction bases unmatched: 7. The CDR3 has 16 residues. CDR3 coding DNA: TGCGCCAGCAGCCAATACGAGACTAGCGGGAGCTATGAGCAGTTCTTC. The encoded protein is CASSQYETSGSYEQFF.

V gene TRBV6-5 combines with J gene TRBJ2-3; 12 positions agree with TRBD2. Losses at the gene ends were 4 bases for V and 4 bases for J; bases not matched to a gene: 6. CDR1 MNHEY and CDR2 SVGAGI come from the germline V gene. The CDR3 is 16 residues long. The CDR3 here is CASSSRLAGVADTQYF. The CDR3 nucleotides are TGTGCCAGCAGTTCCCGACTAGCGGGAGTGGCAGATACGCAGTATTTT.